This record covers a single T cell receptor beta chain. These data are taken from a study of human T cells and chemical hapten exposure. A single record per CDR3 protein comes from TCRdb applying MiXCR to the RACE reads. This sample carries 120,000 to 150,000 distinct CDR3 sequences, 10% to 15% of them seen once, and the ten largest clones take roughly 1.4%. The CDR3 totals 12 residues. Germline-derived CDR1 and CDR2 are SQVTM and ANQGSEA. V lost 6 bases to trimming and J lost 7 bases; unmatched junction nucleotides: 8. As to time point: patch test 2, 6 weeks after DPC sensitization. Regarding treatment: therapeutic diphenylcyclopropenone sensitization with weekly scalp DPC. It was from unfractionated whole blood that total RNA was extracted.

The sample was whole blood, taken in connection with sensitization to the hapten diphenylcyclopropenone (DPC). The chain has TRBV29-1 and TRBJ1-1, with 7 bases aligning to TRBD1. This sequence was found in a woman between 50 and 59 years old with alopecia areata. Some clones in this sample may be carry-over from other donors' samples. For the CDR3, the DNA is TGCAGCGTCCGACAGGGTAGTAATGAAGCTTTCTTT. This sequence encodes CSVRQGSNEAFF.